Below, 19 T cell receptor beta chains from the same sample are listed, as sequenced in a study of shared clonotypes between healthy human individuals. Libraries were prepared by immunoSEQ multiplex PCR; TCRdb keeps only in-frame clonotypes and omits some of them. Among millions of clones, 85% to 95% were seen once, and the ten largest hold 1.1%. The naive CD8 fraction comprised CD45RO-negative cells positively selected for CCR7 and excluded terminally differentiated effector memory CD45RA+ cells. The sample comprised naive CD8+ T cells sorted from blood. Receptors originate from a man aged 18 to 30 in good health.

The CDR3 DNA reads TGTGCCAGCAGCTCGACAGCATCCTACGAGCAGTACTTC. This sequence encodes CASSSTASYEQYF. V gene TRBV5-4 combines with J gene TRBJ2-7, with D tentatively TRBD1 (5 bases). Germline CDR1 is SGHNT and CDR2 is YYREEE (reference sequence). The CDR3 length is 13 residues. The V gene lost 3 bases and the J gene lost 1 base, with 8 bases spanning the gap.

The chain combines TRBV30 with TRBJ2-2; TRBD1 aligns across 7 bases. Germline V gives CDR1 GTSNPN, CDR2 SVGIG (reference sequence). J lost 1 base, V lost 5 bases, and 10 bases had no gene match. The CDR3 contains 16 residues. CDR3 nucleotides: TGTGCCTGGGAAGGTGGGACAGTCCTGAACACCGGGGAGCTGTTTTTT. Encoded protein: CAWEGGTVLNTGELFF.

The rearrangement joins TRBV9 to TRBJ1-3; D call uncertain. The CDR3 is 14 amino acids. V lost 0 bases and J 2 bases, leaving 6 bases between the germline ends. CDR1 and CDR2 from the germline V gene are SGDLS and YYNGEE. The CDR3 DNA is TGTGCCAGCAGCGTAGGGCAAGCTGGAAACACCATATATTTT. Amino acids: CASSVGQAGNTIYF.

The chain carries TRBV19 and TRBJ2-1; tentatively, D is TRBD2 (6 bases). Germline assignment: CDR1 LNHDA and CDR2 SQIVND (reference sequence). The V gene lost 5 bases and the J gene lost 10 bases, with 15 bases spanning the gap. The CDR3 is 13 amino acids. CDR3 sequence (DNA): TGTGCCAGTAGTCCGGAGGGAACGGTCGAGCAGTTCTTC. Residues: CASSPEGTVEQFF.

The V and J genes are TRBV19 and TRBJ2-7; 11 bases are a match to TRBD1. CDR3 size: 14 residues. V lost 9 bases and J lost 2; bases outside the gene matches: 6. Germline CDR1 reads LNHDA; CDR2 reads SQIVND (reference sequence). The CDR3 sequence is CASATGQGAYEQYF. The CDR3 DNA follows: TGTGCCAGCGCCACGGGACAGGGGGCCTACGAGCAGTACTTC.

This rearrangement joins TRBV27 to TRBJ2-7, with 9 positions matching TRBD2. V shed 6 bases and J 1 base; nucleotides not matched to a gene: 10. In germline, CDR1 is MNHEY, CDR2 SMNVEV (reference sequence). This CDR3 region has 16 residues. The CDR3 DNA follows: TGTGCCAGCAGGGAGGTAGCGGGAGCAGAATCCTACGAGCAGTACTTC. This gives the protein CASREVAGAESYEQYF.

This chain links TRBV13 with TRBJ1-2, with 7 bases matching TRBD1. The germline V gene encodes CDR1 PRHDT and CDR2 FYEKMQ (reference sequence). This CDR3 is 16 amino acids long. V lost 5 bases and J lost 5; bases outside the gene matches: 14. This CDR3 reads CASSRTGGDSLYGYTF. The CDR3 nucleotides read TGTGCCAGCAGCCGCACTGGGGGGGACAGCTTATATGGCTACACCTTC.

The chain links TRBV5-4 to TRBJ2-7; D not certain. Germline assignment: CDR1 SGHNT and CDR2 YYREEE (reference sequence). This CDR3 contains 13 residues. The V and J ends lost 2 bases and 5 bases respectively, with 11 bases between them. The CDR3 sequence is CASSLSVNNEQYF. In DNA form, the CDR3 reads TGTGCCAGCAGCTTAAGCGTAAATAACGAGCAGTACTTC.

The chain recombines TRBV9 with TRBJ2-1; D ambiguous. Germline V gene sequence: CDR1 SGDLS, CDR2 YYNGEE. V was cut by 0 bases and J by 8 bases, with 15 bases left in between. The CDR3 spans 15 residues. The CDR3 reads CASSVGDEGWDEQFF. CDR3 DNA: TGTGCCAGCAGCGTAGGAGATGAAGGTTGGGATGAGCAGTTCTTC.

J is TRBJ2-5 and V is TRBV7-8; TRBD1 agrees at 7 bases. Per the germline V gene, CDR1 is SGHVS and CDR2 is FQNEAQ. CDR3 length: 16 residues. V shed 4 bases, J shed 4 bases, and the junction held 12 bases outside the gene matches. CDR3 nucleotides: TGTGCCAGCAGCTCACACACAGGGGAGCTGGGAGAGACCCAGTACTTC. Translated: CASSSHTGELGETQYF.

This clone was detected only once. This sequence joins TRBV27 and TRBJ2-7; TRBD1 aligns across 8 bases. V lost 5 bases to trimming and J lost 2 bases; unmatched junction nucleotides: 8. The CDR3 covers 15 residues. Germline values: CDR1 MNHEY, CDR2 SMNVEV (reference sequence). CDR3 protein: CASSPRQGAAYEQYF. The CDR3, as DNA: TGTGCCAGCAGTCCCCGCCAGGGGGCGGCCTACGAGCAGTACTTC.

Concerning this clone itself: The same CDR3 is also encoded by other DNA sequences in this sample. CDR3 nucleotide sequence: TGTGCCAGCAGCGTAGGGTCAGACAGTTCCTACGAGCAGTACTTC. Its protein is CASSVGSDSSYEQYF. The chain joins TRBV9 to TRBJ2-7; maybe TRBD1 (5 bases). The CDR3 is 15 amino acids. Trimming removed 0 bases from V and 1 base from J, with 11 bases in between. Germline-derived CDR1 and CDR2 are SGDLS and YYNGEE.

CDR3 in DNA: TGCAGCGTCCTACACGGTTACGAGCAGTACTTC. Amino acids: CSVLHGYEQYF. The chain links TRBV29-1 to TRBJ2-7; D unclear. The germline V gene has CDR1 SQVTM and CDR2 ANQGSEA. This CDR3 contains 11 residues. V gave up 6 bases and J gave up 4 bases, with 10 bases separating them.

CDR3 sequence: CASSFPGGGEGDTQYF. CDR3 nucleotides: TGTGCCAGCAGCTTCCCCGGCGGGGGGGAGGGAGATACGCAGTATTTT. The chain recombines TRBV11-2 with TRBJ2-3; TRBD2 matches at 9 bases. V dropped 3 bases and J dropped 5; count of bases not matched to a gene: 9. Germline assignment: CDR1 SGHAT and CDR2 FQNNGV. This CDR3 region has 16 residues.

This chain connects TRBV9 to TRBJ1-3; D not resolved. The length of the CDR3 is 14 residues. Germline V gives CDR1 SGDLS, CDR2 YYNGEE. Trimming pared 3 bases from V and 2 bases from J, leaving 9 bases between. The CDR3 nucleotides read TGTGCCAGCAGCGGGGGAACAACTGGAAACACCATATATTTT. Encoded protein: CASSGGTTGNTIYF.

The chain joins TRBV28 to TRBJ1-5; possibly TRBD1 for D (5 bases). The CDR3 covers 15 residues. Looked up from germline, CDR1 is MDHEN and CDR2 is SYDVKM. Trimming stripped 0 bases from V and 11 bases from J, with 17 bases between. The CDR3: CASSLWGQTREAQHF. The CDR3 DNA sequence: TGTGCCAGCAGTTTATGGGGGCAAACGCGGGAAGCCCAGCATTTT.

The chain recombines TRBV27 with TRBJ1-2; 8 bases are a match to TRBD1. Germline assignment: CDR1 MNHEY and CDR2 SMNVEV (reference sequence). V lost 8 bases and J lost 9; bases outside the gene matches: 14. This CDR3 region has 14 residues. CDR3 nucleotides: TGTGCCAGCGCCCCGGACGACAGGGGTTGGAGCTACACCTTC. Amino acid sequence: CASAPDDRGWSYTF.

The chain recombines TRBV15 with TRBJ2-3; D remains ambiguous. This CDR3 spans 13 amino acids. Between the trimmed V and J ends, which lost 5 bases and 6 bases, there was a span of 12 bases. CDR1 and CDR2 (germline): LNHNV, YYDKDF (reference sequence). DNA for the CDR3: TGTGCCACCAGCGGCCATATTGGGGATACGCAGTATTTT. This encodes CATSGHIGDTQYF.

The chain joins TRBV5-1 to TRBJ2-1; D not resolved. This CDR3 has 15 residues. V lost 0 bases and J 3 bases, leaving 10 bases between the germline ends. Germline V gives CDR1 SGHRS, CDR2 YFSETQ. The CDR3 here is CASSLAPLVYNEQFF. The CDR3 DNA sequence: TGCGCCAGCAGCTTGGCCCCCCTGGTCTACAATGAGCAGTTCTTC.